A selection of T cell receptor beta chains follows, all from one sample in a study of CD8+ T cells in alopecia areata. Assay used: immunoSEQ multiplex PCR; TCRdb lists only in-frame clones, some missing. The table lists more than 95,000 clones, roughly two fifths of them singletons, with approximately 1.2% in the top ten. Source material: CD4+ T cells sorted from blood. The receptors come from a human donor with alopecia areata. Both conserved end residues are part of each CDR3. The D gene is left open where the match is weak. Clone size is stated in some rows and not others, as once, few, many or a class when expanded.

V	size	length	J	D	CDR3	DNA
TRBV6-6	few	14	TRBJ2-7	NA	CASSYGGNNYEQYF	TGTGCCAGCAGTTATGGTGGAAATAATTACGAGCAGTACTTC
TRBV7-2	NA	13	TRBJ2-5	NA	CASSPGGLETQYF	TGTGCCAGCAGCCCGGGGGGCTTAGAGACCCAGTACTTC
TRBV7-2	NA	14	TRBJ2-3	NA	CASSLAHSTDTQYF	TGTGCCAGCAGCTTAGCCCACTCAACAGATACGCAGTATTTT
TRBV7-3	NA	16	TRBJ2-3	TRBD1	CASSSGQGRSTDTQYF	TGTGCCAGCAGCTCCGGACAGGGGAGAAGCACAGATACGCAGTATTTT
TRBV6-5	NA	11	TRBJ1-2	NA	CASSEGGGYTF	TGTGCCAGCAGCGAAGGAGGTGGCTACACCTTC
TRBV27	NA	12	TRBJ2-1	NA	CASSLAAQEQFF	TGTGCCAGCAGTTTAGCAGCGCAAGAGCAGTTCTTC
TRBV5-4	NA	15	TRBJ2-7	NA	CASSSARAEKYEQYF	TGTGCCAGCAGCAGTGCTCGGGCGGAAAAATACGAGCAGTACTTC
TRBV18	NA	15	TRBJ1-1	NA	CASSGGLPQNTEAFF	TGTGCCAGCTCGGGGGGCCTGCCCCAGAACACTGAAGCTTTCTTT
TRBV5-5	NA	15	TRBJ2-5	NA	CASSLAGVYQETQYF	TGTGCCAGCAGCTTGGCCGGGGTTTACCAAGAGACCCAGTACTTC
TRBV20-1	NA	11	TRBJ1-4	NA	CSASLNEKLFF	TGCAGTGCTAGTCTGAATGAAAAACTGTTTTTT
TRBV7-9	NA	15	TRBJ2-1	NA	CASSIGPHSYNEQFF	TGTGCCAGCAGCATAGGGCCGCATTCCTACAATGAGCAGTTCTTC
TRBV10-3	NA	13	TRBJ1-1	NA	CAISEMGNTEAFF	TGTGCCATCAGTGAGATGGGGAACACTGAAGCTTTCTTT
TRBV5-1	NA	15	TRBJ2-1	NA	CASSLGQFMAREQFF	TGCGCCAGCAGCTTGGGCCAGTTTATGGCCCGAGAGCAGTTCTTC
TRBV7-2	NA	12	TRBJ1-1	NA	CASSQSRLKAFF	TGTGCCAGCAGTCAGTCCAGGCTAAAGGCTTTCTTT
TRBV29-1	NA	13	TRBJ1-2	TRBD1	CSVVRPGGNGYTF	TGCAGCGTTGTTCGGCCAGGGGGCAATGGCTACACCTTC
TRBV2	NA	14	TRBJ1-1	NA	CASSERTANTEAFF	TGTGCCAGCAGTGAGAGGACAGCAAACACTGAAGCTTTCTTT
TRBV4-3	few	15	TRBJ2-2	NA	CASSQDRGVTGELFF	TGCGCCAGCAGCCAAGACCGGGGAGTCACCGGGGAGCTGTTTTTT
TRBV7-9	few	17	TRBJ2-1	TRBD2	CASSLPAGGTSYNEQFF	TGTGCCAGCAGCTTACCAGCGGGAGGAACCTCCTACAATGAGCAGTTCTTC
TRBV29-1	once	15	TRBJ1-2	TRBD1	CSVEDPQGRLRGYTF	TGCAGCGTTGAAGACCCACAGGGGCGTCTTCGTGGCTACACCTTC
TRBV10-3	NA	13	TRBJ2-3	NA	CAISGQGGDTQYF	TGTGCCATCAGTGGTCAAGGGGGTGATACGCAGTATTTT
TRBV27	few	13	TRBJ2-1	TRBD2	CASSFGSGNSQFF	TGTGCCAGCAGTTTCGGCAGCGGGAACTCGCAGTTCTTC
TRBV29-1	few	12	TRBJ2-5	NA	CSVLRGQETQYF	TGCAGCGTCCTCAGAGGCCAAGAGACCCAGTACTTC
TRBV7-2	NA	14	TRBJ2-7	NA	CASSLGPGSYEQYF	TGTGCCAGCAGCTTGGGGCCGGGGTCCTACGAGCAGTACTTC
TRBV29-1	NA	13	TRBJ1-2	NA	CSVEPVINYGYTF	TGCAGCGTTGAACCGGTGATTAACTATGGCTACACCTTC
TRBV27	NA	15	TRBJ2-5	NA	CASSLRGQGLETQYF	TGTGCCAGCAGTTTAAGAGGGCAGGGATTGGAGACCCAGTACTTC
TRBV30	NA	14	TRBJ1-1	TRBD1	CAWEPGTGITEAFF	TGTGCCTGGGAACCCGGGACAGGGATAACTGAAGCTTTCTTT
TRBV21-1	few	15	TRBJ2-3	NA	CASSKGEFSTDTQYF	TGTGCCAGCAGCAAAGGGGAGTTTAGCACAGATACGCAGTATTTT
TRBV2	NA	11	TRBJ2-7	NA	CASSGAYEQYF	TGTGCCAGCAGTGGGGCGTACGAGCAGTACTTC
TRBV7-2	NA	14	TRBJ2-1	TRBD2	CASSRGGSYNEQFF	TGTGCCAGCAGCCGGGGGGGCAGCTACAATGAGCAGTTCTTC
TRBV19	few	18	TRBJ2-1	TRBD2	CASSTPSYRLAGGDEQFF	TGTGCCAGTAGTACACCATCTTATAGACTAGCGGGAGGGGATGAGCAGTTCTTC
TRBV30	few	16	TRBJ2-2	TRBD2	CAWSRRSGRFTGELFF	TGTGCCTGGAGTAGACGGAGCGGGAGGTTTACCGGGGAGCTGTTTTTT
TRBV5-4	few	16	TRBJ2-5	TRBD2	CASSFPGLVRGETQYF	TGTGCCAGCAGCTTCCCGGGACTAGTAAGAGGAGAGACCCAGTACTTC
TRBV2	NA	18	TRBJ2-6	TRBD1	CASTGRAQGVSGANVLTF	TGTGCCAGCACTGGCCGTGCACAGGGGGTCTCTGGGGCCAACGTCCTGACTTTC
TRBV30	NA	13	TRBJ1-1	TRBD1	CAWDRGHGTEAFF	TGTGCCTGGGACAGGGGGCACGGCACTGAAGCTTTCTTT
TRBV29-1	NA	12	TRBJ2-2	NA	CSVGDNTGELFF	TGCAGCGTTGGAGATAACACCGGGGAGCTGTTTTTT
TRBV7-2	NA	15	TRBJ1-3	NA	CASSQRAASGNTIYF	TGTGCCAGCAGCCAACGGGCAGCCTCTGGAAACACCATATATTTT
TRBV5-1	NA	13	TRBJ1-2	NA	CASSLGRNYGYTF	TGCGCCAGCAGCTTGGGGCGGAACTATGGCTACACCTTC
TRBV28	NA	17	TRBJ2-3	TRBD1	CASSLSRDRARTDTQYF	TGTGCCAGCAGTTTATCTCGGGACAGGGCGCGCACAGATACGCAGTATTTT
TRBV11-3	few	14	TRBJ2-3	TRBD1	CASSPTGSADTQYF	TGTGCCAGCAGCCCGACAGGGTCCGCAGATACGCAGTATTTT
TRBV6-5	few	12	TRBJ2-2	NA	CASRVNTGELFF	TGTGCCAGCAGAGTGAACACCGGGGAGCTGTTTTTT
TRBV19	NA	13	TRBJ1-2	NA	CASAKGRAGGYTF	TGTGCCAGCGCCAAGGGGAGGGCTGGAGGCTACACCTTC
TRBV29-1	few	13	TRBJ1-1	NA	CSVPRELHTEAFF	TGCAGCGTGCCAAGGGAGTTACACACTGAAGCTTTCTTT
TRBV7-2	few	13	TRBJ1-2	NA	CASSLLGAMGYTF	TGTGCCAGCAGCTTACTGGGGGCGATGGGCTACACCTTC
TRBV30	once	14	TRBJ1-4	TRBD1	CAWSEGTGGEKLFF	TGTGCCTGGAGCGAAGGGACAGGGGGCGAAAAACTGTTTTTT
TRBV7-9	NA	12	TRBJ2-7	NA	CASGPKEYEQYF	TGTGCCAGCGGACCTAAAGAGTACGAGCAGTACTTC
TRBV7-9	many	14	TRBJ2-3	NA	CASSPSGNTDTQYF	TGTGCCAGCAGCCCCTCTGGTAACACAGATACGCAGTATTTT
TRBV28	NA	15	TRBJ2-1	TRBD2	CASSRHSGSKDEQFF	TGTGCCAGCAGCAGACATAGCGGGAGCAAAGATGAGCAGTTCTTC
TRBV15	few	15	TRBJ1-1	NA	CATSRVGDRNTEAFF	TGTGCCACCAGCAGAGTCGGAGACAGAAACACTGAAGCTTTCTTT
TRBV7-2	few	15	TRBJ2-7	TRBD1	CASSPSTGEVYEQYF	TGTGCCAGCAGCCCGTCGACAGGGGAGGTATACGAGCAGTACTTC
TRBV5-4	NA	16	TRBJ2-2	NA	CASTTRYTTNTGELFF	TGTGCCAGCACCACCAGATACACAACGAACACCGGGGAGCTGTTTTTT
TRBV6-1	few	14	TRBJ1-2	NA	CASSEGRGNYGYTF	TGTGCCAGCAGTGAAGGCCGGGGAAACTATGGCTACACCTTC
TRBV5-1	NA	16	TRBJ2-1	TRBD2	CASSLRTSGLYNEQFF	TGCGCCAGCAGCTTGAGGACTAGCGGACTCTACAATGAGCAGTTCTTC